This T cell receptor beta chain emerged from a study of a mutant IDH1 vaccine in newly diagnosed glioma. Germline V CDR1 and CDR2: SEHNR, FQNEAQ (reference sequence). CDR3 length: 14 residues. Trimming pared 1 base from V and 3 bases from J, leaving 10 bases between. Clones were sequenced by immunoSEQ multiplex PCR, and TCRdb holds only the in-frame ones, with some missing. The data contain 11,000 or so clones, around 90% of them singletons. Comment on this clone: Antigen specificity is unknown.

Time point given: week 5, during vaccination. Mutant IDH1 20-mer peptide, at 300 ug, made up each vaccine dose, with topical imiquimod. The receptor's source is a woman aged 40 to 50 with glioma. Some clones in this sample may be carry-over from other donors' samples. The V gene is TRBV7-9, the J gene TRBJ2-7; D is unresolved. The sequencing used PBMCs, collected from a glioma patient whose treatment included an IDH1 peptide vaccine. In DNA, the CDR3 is TGTGCCAGCAGCTTAGAGGACCCGATCTACGAGCAGTACTTC. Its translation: CASSLEDPIYEQYF.